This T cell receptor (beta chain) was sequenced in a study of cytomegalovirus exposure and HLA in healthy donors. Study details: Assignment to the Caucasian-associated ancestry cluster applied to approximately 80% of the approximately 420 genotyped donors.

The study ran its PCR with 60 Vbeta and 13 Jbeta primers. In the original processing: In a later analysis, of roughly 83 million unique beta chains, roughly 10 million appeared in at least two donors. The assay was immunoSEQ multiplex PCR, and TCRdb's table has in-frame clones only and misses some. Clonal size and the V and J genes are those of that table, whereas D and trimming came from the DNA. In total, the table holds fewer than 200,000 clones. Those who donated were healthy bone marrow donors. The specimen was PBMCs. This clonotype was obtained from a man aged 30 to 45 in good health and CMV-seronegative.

In nucleotides, the CDR3 is TGTGCCAGCAGCTTACTTCAGGAAATGTATGGCTACACCTTC. Translating it yields CASSLLQEMYGYTF. The chain employs TRBV13 and TRBJ1-2; D unresolved. V lost 2 bases, J lost 5 bases, and 12 bases lay in between. There are 14 residues in the CDR3. Germline loops: CDR1 PRHDT, CDR2 FYEKMQ (reference sequence). The full variable domain, its missing parts supplied by reference TRBV13 and TRBJ1-2, is AAGVIQSPRHLIKEKRETATLKCYPIPRHDTVYWYQQGPGQDPQFLISFYEKMQSDKGSIPDRFSAQQFSDYHSELNMSSLELGDSALYFCASSLLQEMYGYTFGSGTRLTVV.